This note documents a single TCR beta chain sequence. What it binds is unknown. This record belongs to a study of T cells after yellow fever vaccination. Study-wide background: Some fractions had low cell numbers, and these were prepared with SMART-Seq v4 Ultra Low Input.

The germline gives CDR1 DFQATT, CDR2 SNEGSKA (reference sequence). The CDR3 loop spans 16 amino acids. Findings of the study overall: Reappearance after the booster was observed for most primary-vaccination clones (96% CD4, over 70% CD8).

One entry per CDR3 protein, called by TCRdb with MiXCR from the 5' RACE reads. The table has over 110,000 distinct CDR3 sequences, over 7% seen once. This specimen consisted of CD4+ T cells sorted from PBMCs, obtained 5 days after the yellow fever booster vaccination. The sequence derives from a man between 25 and 39 years old who received the YFV17D yellow fever vaccine. J is TRBJ2-2 and V is TRBV20-1; 7 bases fit TRBD2. In DNA form, the CDR3 reads TGCTGTTCTAGAGATTTGGGGCGGGAGCTCACCGGGGAGCTGTTTTTT. This gives the protein CCSRDLGRELTGELFF.